A single sample gave rise to the 25 T cell receptor beta chains below, sequenced in a study of T cells after somatic rescue of genetic block. Sequencing was performed with immunoSEQ multiplex PCR; in TCRdb, only in-frame clones are kept and a portion is missing. Found here are approximately 14,000 clones, approximately 70% of them singletons; the top ten hold 20% to 25%. Sample: peripheral blood mononuclear cells (PBMCs). The source is a boy younger than 18.

This sequence joins TRBV28 and TRBJ2-1; possibly TRBD2 for D (7 bases). The V end was cut by 3 bases, the J end by 4 bases, with 22 bases between. From germline, CDR1 is MDHEN and CDR2 SYDVKM. The length of the CDR3 is 18 residues. The DNA of the CDR3 is TGTGCCAGCAGTTTGGGGGGGGCTGACGGTATAATATACAATGAGCAGTTCTTC. Translating gives CASSLGGADGIIYNEQFF.

The J gene is TRBJ1-4, the V gene TRBV5-4; D not certain. The CDR3 runs 13 residues. Germline CDR1 SGHNT, CDR2 YYREEE (reference sequence). Trimming removed 4 bases from V and 4 bases from J, with 8 bases in between. The CDR3 is CASSPGGNEKLFF. CDR3 coding DNA: TGTGCCAGCAGCCCGGGTGGTAATGAAAAACTGTTTTTT.

The rearrangement uses TRBV28 and TRBJ2-2; D is ambiguous. The CDR3 covers 15 residues. Germline V gives CDR1 MDHEN, CDR2 SYDVKM. Trimming pared 6 bases from V and 2 bases from J, leaving 13 bases between. The DNA of the CDR3 is TGTGCCAGCAGGGGGTCGGCGGTCAACACCGGGGAGCTGTTTTTT. Its protein product is CASRGSAVNTGELFF.

This rearrangement joins TRBV6-1 to TRBJ1-6; TRBD1 agrees at 9 bases. The CDR3 consists of 17 residues. V was pared by 0 bases and J by 7 bases, with 7 bases of the junction left unmatched. Germline V lookup: CDR1 MNHNS, CDR2 SASEGT. The CDR3 region has the DNA TGTGCCAGCAGTGAAGCGCTTCGCGGGACAGGGAATTCACCCCTCCACTTT. Protein sequence: CASSEALRGTGNSPLHF.

The chain is built from TRBV7-6 and TRBJ1-1, with a weak D call TRBD1 (6 bases). V gave up 1 base and J gave up 5 bases, with 17 bases separating them. The CDR3 has 16 amino acids. Germline CDR1 SGHVS, CDR2 FNYEAQ. CDR3 region: CASSLGLRGAGTEAFF. Written as DNA, the CDR3 is TGTGCCAGCAGCTTAGGCCTTAGGGGGGCAGGTACTGAAGCTTTCTTT. The full variable domain, with the rest looked up from reference TRBV7-6 and TRBJ1-1, is GAGVSQSPRYKVTKRGQDVALRCDPISGHVSLYWYRQALGQGPEFLTYFNYEAQQDKSGLPNDRFSAERPEGSISTLTIQRTEQRDSAMYRCASSLGLRGAGTEAFFGQGTRLTVV.

The chain employs TRBV6-5 and TRBJ1-3; tentative D call: TRBD1 (5 bases). Germline CDR1 MNHEY, CDR2 SVGAGI. The V gene lost 8 bases and the J gene lost 4 bases, with 9 bases spanning the gap. This CDR3 has 12 amino acids. The chain's CDR3 is CASGGSGNTIYF. The DNA of the CDR3 is TGTGCCAGCGGGGGTTCCGGAAACACCATATATTTT.

This clone was counted between two and nine times. The CDR3 protein is CASSESGSLYNEQFF. The CDR3 bases are TGTGCCAGCAGCGAGAGCGGGAGTTTATACAATGAGCAGTTCTTC. The rearrangement links TRBV9 to TRBJ2-1; the match to TRBD2 covers 8 bases. The V gene end was trimmed by 3 bases and the J gene end by 4 bases; junction bases not matched to a gene: 6. The germline gives CDR1 SGDLS, CDR2 YYNGEE. The CDR3 length is 15 residues.

The rearrangement uses TRBV5-4 and TRBJ1-1; D unresolved. Germline lookup yields CDR1 SGHNT and CDR2 YYREEE (reference sequence). There are 14 residues in the CDR3. V lost 0 bases to trimming and J lost 0 bases, with 6 bases between them. The CDR3 loop reads CASSLDILNTEAFF. For the CDR3, the DNA is TGTGCCAGCAGCTTGGATATACTGAACACTGAAGCTTTCTTT.

The CDR3 region has the DNA TGTGCCAGCAGCTTTCGGCCCGCAACTAATGAAAAACTGTTTTTT. It specifies CASSFRPATNEKLFF. The V gene is TRBV5-8, the J gene TRBJ1-4, with unresolved D. V lost 2 bases to trimming and J lost 0 bases, with 8 bases between them. This CDR3 has 15 amino acids. CDR1 SGHTS and CDR2 YDEGEE come from the germline V gene.

The rearrangement uses TRBV18 and TRBJ1-5; no clear D gene. The CDR3 length is 16 residues. Deletions cut 3 bases from V and 0 bases from J, with 12 bases between. Germline V gives CDR1 KGHSH, CDR2 LQKENI. The CDR3 region has the DNA TGTGCCAGCTCACCCTACGGGTGGGCTAGCAATCAGCCCCAGCATTTT. Amino acid sequence: CASSPYGWASNQPQHF.

The rearrangement joins TRBV5-1 to TRBJ2-5, with TRBD1 matching over 10 bases. V shed 0 bases and J 2 bases; nucleotides not matched to a gene: 1. This CDR3 comprises 15 residues. Germline values: CDR1 SGHRS, CDR2 YFSETQ. The DNA for the CDR3 is TGCGCCAGCAGCTTGGGGACAGGGGGGCAAGAGACCCAGTACTTC. Protein sequence: CASSLGTGGQETQYF.

In DNA form, the CDR3 reads TGTGCCAGCAGCTTAGGACAGGGGAATGAAAAACTGTTTTTT. Its protein is CASSLGQGNEKLFF. This sequence joins TRBV7-9 and TRBJ1-4; TRBD1 agrees at 8 bases. V trimming: 1 base; J trimming: 5 bases; junction bases outside the gene matches: 0. The CDR3 spans 14 residues. CDR1 is SEHNR and CDR2 is FQNEAQ in the germline V gene (reference sequence).

V usage is TRBV18 and J usage is TRBJ2-3; D is possibly TRBD2 (5 bases). This CDR3 has 15 residues. Germline V gene sequence: CDR1 KGHSH, CDR2 LQKENI. With 6 bases removed from V and 0 bases from J, the gap between germline ends came to 13 bases. The chain's CDR3 is CASSRREQSTDTQYF. In nucleotides, the CDR3 is TGTGCCAGCTCGCGCCGGGAACAGAGCACAGATACGCAGTATTTT.

The J gene is TRBJ2-3, the V gene TRBV14; possibly TRBD2 for D (5 bases). CDR3 length equals 17 residues. Germline V lookup: CDR1 SGHDN, CDR2 FVKESK. Trimming removed 3 bases from V and 2 bases from J, with 18 bases in between. CDR3 amino acids: CASSHGSRGLTTDTQYF. The CDR3 nucleotides are TGTGCCAGCAGCCACGGCAGCCGAGGACTGACCACAGATACGCAGTATTTT.

This chain connects TRBV28 to TRBJ1-5; 7 bases agree with TRBD1. Germline V gene data show CDR1 as MDHEN and CDR2 as SYDVKM. With V trimmed by 5 bases and J by 7 bases, 8 bases remained unmatched. The CDR3 is made up of 14 amino acids. This CDR3 is CASSPGTALQPQHF. CDR3 sequence (DNA): TGTGCCAGCAGTCCAGGGACAGCGTTACAGCCCCAGCATTTT.

This clone is medium-sized in the sample. The chain couples TRBV10-3 to TRBJ2-7; TRBD1 agrees at 9 bases. Germline values: CDR1 ENHRY, CDR2 SYGVKD. V was clipped by 6 bases and J by 3 bases; unmatched bases: 6. This CDR3 comprises 14 residues. The CDR3 loop is CAIRPGQGGYEQYF. CDR3 in DNA: TGTGCCATCAGGCCGGGACAGGGAGGCTACGAGCAGTACTTC.

The CDR3 DNA reads TGTGCCAGCAGCCGGGGTTGGTATCCTACAGATACGCAGTATTTT. Residues: CASSRGWYPTDTQYF. The chain uses TRBV14 and TRBJ2-3; D is undetermined. Trimming removed 4 bases at V and 3 bases at J, with 14 bases between. This CDR3 has 15 residues. CDR1 and CDR2 (germline): SGHDN, FVKESK.

This chain uses TRBV19 with TRBJ1-5; the D gene is possibly TRBD1 (5 bases). Germline CDR1 LNHDA, CDR2 SQIVND (reference sequence). V was pared by 3 bases and J by 2 bases, with 14 bases between. The CDR3 covers 16 residues. CDR3 protein: CASSIRTSGRNQPQHF. The CDR3 nucleotides read TGTGCCAGTAGTATTAGAACATCGGGACGCAATCAGCCCCAGCATTTT.

This clone was observed a single time. V is TRBV5-1 and J is TRBJ1-1; 8 nucleotides match TRBD1. The CDR3 extends over 16 amino acids. The ends lost 0 bases at V and 7 bases at J; junction bases unmatched: 11. The V gene's germline CDR1 is SGHRS and CDR2 YFSETQ. The CDR3 loop reads CASSLARGTGFLEAFF. CDR3 nucleotide sequence: TGCGCCAGCAGCTTGGCCAGGGGGACAGGTTTCCTTGAAGCTTTCTTT.

The V gene is TRBV6-5, the J gene TRBJ2-1, with D possibly matching TRBD2 (5 bases). This CDR3 is 14 amino acids long. V gave up 0 bases and J gave up 3 bases, with 6 bases separating them. Germline values: CDR1 MNHEY, CDR2 SVGAGI. CDR3 amino acids: CASSYSTNYNEQFF. The CDR3 coding sequence is TGTGCCAGCAGTTACTCGACTAACTACAATGAGCAGTTCTTC.

This clone was found a few times. The CDR3 here is CASSPVRDSEKLFF. In DNA form, the CDR3 reads TGTGCCAGCAGTCCCGTCCGGGACAGTGAAAAACTGTTTTTT. The chain carries TRBV6-5 and TRBJ1-4; 7 nucleotides line up with TRBD1. The junction had 7 bases not matched to a gene; V was cut back by 5 bases and J by 7 bases. From germline, CDR1 is MNHEY and CDR2 SVGAGI. CDR3 length equals 14 residues.

This chain uses TRBV18 with TRBJ1-4; D call uncertain. The CDR3 is 15 amino acids. CDR1 is KGHSH and CDR2 is LQKENI in the germline V gene. V was shortened by 2 bases and J by 0 bases, with 7 bases between the two germline ends. The CDR3 coding sequence is TGTGCCAGCTCACCAGGGATTGCAACTAATGAAAAACTGTTTTTT. This codes for CASSPGIATNEKLFF.

A few counts support this clone. The rearrangement uses TRBV10-2 and TRBJ1-4; D is ambiguous. Germline V gives CDR1 WSHSY, CDR2 SAAADI. CDR3 length equals 16 residues. Deletions cut 6 bases from V and 0 bases from J, with 14 bases between. The CDR3 spells CASRGDYPPTNEKLFF. Written as DNA, the CDR3 is TGCGCCAGCAGAGGAGACTATCCGCCAACTAATGAAAAACTGTTTTTT.

Judged by abundance, this clone is medium-sized. The chain employs TRBV7-3 and TRBJ2-2, with TRBD1 identical over 9 bases. Germline CDR1 and CDR2: SGHTA and FQGTGA. V lost 5 bases and J lost 8; bases outside the gene matches: 3. This CDR3 region has 13 residues. CDR3 sequence reads: CASSKQGAGELFF. CDR3 nucleotides: TGTGCCAGCAGCAAACAGGGGGCAGGGGAGCTGTTTTTT. Full variable domain (remainder filled in from reference TRBV7-3 and TRBJ2-2): GAGVSQTPSNKVTEKGKYVELRCDPISGHTALYWYRQSLGQGPEFLIYFQGTGAADDSGLPNDRFFAVRPEGSVSTLKIQRTERGDSAVYLCASSKQGAGELFFGEGSRLTVL.

V and J are TRBV21-1 and TRBJ2-2; no DNA check was done on the table's D call, TRBD1. TRBV21-1 is assigned pseudogene status. This CDR3 comprises 17 residues. CDR3 loop: CASSKAKGRLGQGELFF. The CDR3 DNA follows: TGTGCCAGCAGCAAAGCGAAAGGTCGACTGGGACAGGGGGAGCTGTTTTTT.